This T cell receptor beta chain came from a study of CD8 T cells in Susac syndrome. With 1 base removed from V and 2 bases from J, the gap between germline ends came to 3 bases. This CDR3 region has 13 residues. Germline lookup yields CDR1 SGHVS and CDR2 FQNEAQ. TEMRA cells were FACS-enriched, unlike CD8+ and CD4+ T cells, which were negatively isolated. This clonotype was found once. Random hexamers served to reverse transcribe roughly 0.5 to 1 ug RNA. The immunoSEQ assay covered 54 Vbeta and 13 Jbeta segments for CDR3. TCRdb fed the immunoSEQ multiplex PCR reads into MiXCR, producing one record per CDR3 protein. The repertoire holds a few hundred thousand distinct CDR3 sequences, about 95% seen once, with roughly 0.09% in the top ten.

This chain uses TRBV7-8 with TRBJ2-1, with D hard to call. Specimen: CD4+ T cells from PBMCs. This TCR came from a human donor with multiple sclerosis. The CDR3 protein is CASSLGPYNEQFF. The CDR3 DNA is TGTGCCAGCAGCTTAGGGCCCTACAATGAGCAGTTCTTC.